This T cell receptor beta chain was identified in a study of blood T cells in healthy people across ages. Study findings and constraints: Expanded clonotype shifts may have been confounded, as the donors had an unknown CMV status.

In its sample, this clonotype was seen a few times. Its antigen is as yet unknown. A J-beta primer mix and a sample-barcoded 5' primer were used in a second PCR of about 6 to 12 cycles. TCRdb independently ran MiXCR on the 5' RACE reads; one entry per CDR3 protein. The repertoire holds more than 1,400,000 distinct CDR3 sequences, with 42% as singletons. The sequencing input was blood. The sequence was obtained from a woman aged 18 to 35 in good health.

In nucleotides, the CDR3 is TGTGCCAGCAAGGGTCCGAGGTCCTACGAGCAGTACTTC. It translates to CASKGPRSYEQYF. The V and J genes are TRBV6-5 and TRBJ2-7, with unresolved D. The CDR3 runs 13 residues. CDR1 and CDR2 from the germline V gene are MNHEY and SVGAGI. V lost 7 bases, J lost 1 base, and 11 bases lay in between.